Below are 3 T cell receptor beta chains sequenced from a single sample in a study of T cell changes during pregnancy in multiple sclerosis. Profiled with immunoSEQ multiplex PCR; TCRdb holds only in-frame clones, not every one. The sample records 25,000 to 40,000 clones, 89% being singletons. This specimen consisted of CD8+ T cells from peripheral blood mononuclear cells, obtained in the second trimester of pregnancy. The receptors stem from a female donor with multiple sclerosis, enrolled in a pregnancy study.

This chain uses TRBV4-1 with TRBJ1-5; TRBD1 matches 7 bases. The trim removed 1 base at V and 3 bases at J, leaving 6 bases unmatched. In germline, CDR1 is MGHRA, CDR2 YSYEKL. The CDR3 loop spans 16 amino acids. Here the CDR3 reads CASSQGYGTDNQPQHF. In nucleotides, the CDR3 is TGCGCCAGCAGCCAAGGATACGGGACAGACAATCAGCCCCAGCATTTT.

V and J are TRBV27 and TRBJ2-1; TRBD2 matches at 13 bases. The junction had 15 bases not matched to a gene; V was cut back by 4 bases and J by 0 bases. Germline assignment: CDR1 MNHEY and CDR2 SMNVEV (reference sequence). CDR3 size: 21 residues. This CDR3 reads CASSSSRTSGRVNFSYNEQFF. The DNA for the CDR3 is TGTGCCAGCAGTTCCTCCCGGACTAGCGGGAGAGTTAATTTCTCCTACAATGAGCAGTTCTTC.

The chain is built from TRBV28 and TRBJ2-7; D is unclear. This CDR3 has 14 amino acids. Germline CDR1 and CDR2: MDHEN and SYDVKM. Trimming left V 6 bases short and J 2 bases short, with 14 bases between. The CDR3 reads CASRTSRGPYEQYF. CDR3 DNA: TGTGCCAGCAGAACCTCCCGTGGCCCCTACGAGCAGTACTTC.